The clone carrying this T cell receptor (beta chain) was detected many times. These data originate in a study of early T cells in non-severe SARS-CoV-2 infection. Background on the study: The study sequenced bulk RNA from unsorted whole blood, with chains unpaired.

CDR1 and CDR2 from the germline V gene are KGHSH and LQKENI. This CDR3 region has 15 residues. The J segment lost 5 bases and the V segment lost 3 bases, leaving 10 bases of the junction unmatched. Each CDR3 protein gets one entry after TCRdb re-called the 5' RACE reads with MiXCR. Of just under 65,000 distinct CDR3 sequences detected, roughly 9% appear once; the ten largest clones hold 13%. The input for sequencing was whole blood, taken at baseline. The chain carries TRBV18 and TRBJ2-7, with 7 bases that match TRBD1. This receptor was taken from an adult who was a healthcare worker with PCR-confirmed SARS-CoV-2 infection or an uninfected control (not recorded which). The CDR3 loop is CASSPYLDRSDEQYF. The CDR3 DNA is TGTGCCAGCTCACCCTACCTGGACAGGAGCGACGAGCAGTACTTC. Looking up the rest from reference TRBV18 and TRBJ2-7 gives the full variable domain: NAGVMQNPRHLVRRRGQEARLRCSPMKGHSHVYWYRQLPEEGLKFMVYLQKENIIDESGMPKERFSAEFPKEGPSILRIQQVVRGDSAAYFCASSPYLDRSDEQYFGPGTRLTVT.